This T cell receptor beta chain was identified in a study of blood T cell repertoires in COVID-19. Profiling relied on immunoSEQ multiplex PCR, and the TCRdb table lists in-frame clones only, not all of them. Of about 130,000 clones in the sample, roughly 89% were seen once. The junction had 12 bases not matched to a gene; V was cut back by 6 bases and J by 9 bases. There are 16 residues in the CDR3. Per germline, CDR1 SGHTA and CDR2 FQGNSA. Sequencing was done on a sample of peripheral blood. This chain links TRBV7-2 with TRBJ2-1; TRBD2 aligns across 12 bases. The receptor was derived from a man aged 50 or older with active or convalescent COVID-19. The CDR3 sequence: CASSQNLAGGPVEQFF. In DNA form, the CDR3 reads TGTGCCAGCAGTCAAAATCTAGCGGGGGGGCCGGTTGAGCAGTTCTTC.